The 28 T cell receptor beta chains given below trace back to one sample, sequenced in a study of cytomegalovirus exposure and HLA in healthy donors. The study ran its PCR with 60 Vbeta and 13 Jbeta primers. The data were produced by immunoSEQ multiplex PCR, yet TCRdb's version contains in-frame clones alone and is incomplete. In all, the sample yields around 100,000 clones. Source material: PBMCs. The source is a man between 45 and 60 years old in good health and CMV-seronegative.

The chain employs TRBV2 and TRBJ2-5; 8 nucleotides line up with TRBD1. Looked up from germline, CDR1 is SNHLY and CDR2 is FYNNEI. The CDR3 covers 16 residues. V dropped 5 bases and J dropped 5; count of bases not matched to a gene: 13. The CDR3 loop reads CASSLLDREDLETQYF. For the CDR3, the DNA is TGTGCCAGCAGTCTTCTGGACAGGGAGGATCTGGAGACCCAGTACTTC.

The rearrangement uses TRBV7-6 and TRBJ2-1; TRBD2 agrees at 9 bases. The trim removed 4 bases at V and 2 bases at J, leaving 3 bases unmatched. Germline lookup yields CDR1 SGHVS and CDR2 FNYEAQ. CDR3 length: 15 residues. The CDR3 DNA sequence: TGTGCCAGCAGCTACAAGCGGGGGGCCTACAATGAGCAGTTCTTC. Translation: CASSYKRGAYNEQFF.

The chain is built from TRBV5-1 and TRBJ2-5, with TRBD1 matching 7 bases. Gene TRBJ2-7 matches the end of the DNA better, so the J call may be wrong. Per germline, CDR1 SGHRS and CDR2 YFSETQ. This CDR3 spans 15 amino acids. The CDR3 DNA follows: TGCGCCAGCAGCTTGGGCATTGACAGGGTCAACGAGCAGTACTTC. It translates to CASSLGIDRVNEQYF.

The CDR3 DNA is TGTGCCAGCAGTTTCCGGGATCCACTTAACTATGGCTACACCTTC. It specifies CASSFRDPLNYGYTF. The chain employs TRBV7-2 and TRBJ1-2; D uncertain. V gave up 6 bases and J gave up 1 base, with 15 bases separating them. CDR3 length: 15 amino acids. Germline CDR1 SGHTA, CDR2 FQGNSA.

The chain combines TRBV18 with TRBJ2-3, with TRBD1 matching over 9 bases. V shed 3 bases, J shed 6 bases, and the junction held 7 bases outside the gene matches. Per germline, CDR1 KGHSH and CDR2 LQKENI. The CDR3 totals 15 residues. The CDR3 sequence is CASSPRDRDTDTQYF. The CDR3 DNA reads TGTGCCAGCTCACCCCGGGACAGGGATACGGATACGCAGTATTTT.

The chain couples TRBV19 to TRBJ2-1; the D gene is possibly TRBD1 (5 bases). Germline values: CDR1 LNHDA, CDR2 SQIVND (reference sequence). This CDR3 contains 16 residues. V shed 3 bases and J shed 2 bases, with 14 bases lying between them. This chain's CDR3 is CASSISGQLTYNEQFF. The CDR3 DNA reads TGTGCCAGTAGTATCTCAGGACAATTGACCTACAATGAGCAGTTCTTC.

The chain couples TRBV19 to TRBJ1-1; D might be TRBD1 (5 bases). The V gene's germline CDR1 is LNHDA and CDR2 SQIVND (reference sequence). The CDR3 consists of 12 residues. V was trimmed by 5 bases and J by 3 bases, leaving 7 bases between them. The CDR3 coding sequence is TGTGCCAGTAGTCAGGGTTACACTGAAGCTTTCTTT. Translated: CASSQGYTEAFF. The entire variable domain, with the rest obtained from reference TRBV19 and TRBJ1-1, is as follows: DGGITQSPKYLFRKEGQNVTLSCEQNLNHDAMYWYRQDPGQGLRLIYYSQIVNDFQKGDIAEGYSVSREKKESFPLTVTSAQKNPTAFYLCASSQGYTEAFFGQGTRLTVV.

The CDR3 nucleotides are TGCGCCAGCAGCCAAGGGTTCGGGTTTTCACCCCTCCACTTT. This gives the protein CASSQGFGFSPLHF. This sequence joins TRBV4-3 and TRBJ1-6; D unresolved. The CDR3 consists of 14 residues. V lost 1 base to trimming and J lost 9 bases, with 10 bases between them. Germline values: CDR1 LGHNA, CDR2 YSLEER.

The chain employs TRBV30 and TRBJ1-5; D not resolved. The CDR3 is 16 residues long. Trimming left V 2 bases short and J 2 bases short, with 16 bases between. CDR1 is GTSNPN and CDR2 is SVGIG in the germline V gene (reference sequence). This chain's CDR3 is CAWSPSNPLGNQPQHF. CDR3 in DNA: TGTGCCTGGAGTCCCTCGAACCCACTAGGCAATCAGCCCCAGCATTTT.

The chain carries TRBV5-1 and TRBJ2-5; D is uncertain. The germline gives CDR1 SGHRS, CDR2 YFSETQ. V lost 4 bases, J lost 3 bases, and 10 bases lay in between. The CDR3 runs 13 residues. CDR3 protein: CASSPTLEETQYF. For the CDR3, the DNA is TGCGCCAGCAGCCCTACCCTCGAAGAGACCCAGTACTTC. Variable domain in full (rest from reference TRBV5-1 and TRBJ2-5): KAGVTQTPRYLIKTRGQQVTLSCSPISGHRSVSWYQQTPGQGLQFLFEYFSETQRNKGNFPGRFSGRQFSNSRSEMNVSTLELGDSALYLCASSPTLEETQYFGPGTRLLVL.

The CDR3 sequence is CASSLRPRPHRGRENTEAFF. The CDR3 DNA follows: TGTGCCAGCAGCTTGAGGCCCCGTCCTCACAGGGGGCGCGAGAACACTGAAGCTTTCTTT. This chain joins TRBV11-3 and TRBJ1-1; 9 positions match TRBD1. J lost 1 base, V lost 3 bases, and 18 bases had no gene match. The CDR3 covers 20 residues. Germline V gene data show CDR1 as SGHNT and CDR2 as YENEEA.

V is TRBV27 and J is TRBJ1-4; TRBD1 might be the D (6 bases). Between the trimmed V and J ends, which lost 5 bases and 2 bases, there was a span of 12 bases. The CDR3 contains 15 residues. CDR1 and CDR2 (germline): MNHEY, SMNVEV (reference sequence). The CDR3: CASSLQGSTNEKLFF. The CDR3 nucleotides read TGTGCCAGCAGTCTACAGGGTTCCACTAATGAAAAACTGTTTTTT.

The chain carries TRBV9 and TRBJ2-3, with 9 bases aligning to TRBD2. The CDR3 covers 16 residues. With V trimmed by 4 bases and J by 2 bases, 8 bases remained unmatched. CDR1 is SGDLS and CDR2 is YYNGEE in the germline V gene. CDR3: CASSPGTSQYTDTQYF. The CDR3, as DNA: TGTGCCAGCAGCCCCGGGACTAGCCAATACACAGATACGCAGTATTTT.

V and J are TRBV7-9 and TRBJ1-1; TRBD1 agrees at 10 bases. CDR1 is SEHNR and CDR2 is FQNEAQ in the germline V gene (reference sequence). Trimming took 3 bases from V and 3 from J; bases not matched to a gene: 1. The CDR3 is 14 residues long. The CDR3: CASSLGTGDTEAFF. CDR3 in DNA: TGTGCCAGCAGCTTGGGGACAGGGGACACTGAAGCTTTCTTT.

The chain links TRBV7-8 to TRBJ2-7; D gene uncertain. The germline gives CDR1 SGHVS, CDR2 FQNEAQ. Trimming shortened V by 3 bases and J by 0 bases, and 12 bases separated the two germline ends. The CDR3 runs 15 residues. CDR3 amino acids: CASSFFPPSSYEQYF. The DNA for the CDR3 is TGTGCCAGCAGCTTCTTTCCCCCGAGCTCCTACGAGCAGTACTTC.

The chain joins TRBV5-1 to TRBJ2-1; D is possibly TRBD2 (5 bases). CDR3 length: 13 amino acids. CDR1 is SGHRS, CDR2 YFSETQ, per germline. V was clipped by 5 bases and J by 6 bases, with 12 bases between them. DNA of the CDR3: TGCGCCAGCAGACGGGAATCGGGCAATGAGCAGTTCTTC. This sequence encodes CASRRESGNEQFF.

For the CDR3, the DNA is TGTGCCAGTAGTAAGGACAGCCTGGGGGAGCAGTACTTC. It codes for CASSKDSLGEQYF. The chain uses TRBV5-5 and TRBJ2-7; TRBD1 is a possible D gene (6 bases). V lost 8 bases and J lost 7, with 19 bases in between. Germline CDR1 and CDR2: SGHKS and YYEKEE (reference sequence). The CDR3 spans 13 residues.

The rearrangement joins TRBV5-6 to TRBJ2-1, with 10 bases fitting TRBD2. Germline V CDR1 and CDR2: SGHDT, YYEEEE. CDR3 length: 15 amino acids. The junction had 7 bases not matched to a gene; V was cut back by 2 bases and J by 8 bases. The CDR3 DNA reads as TGTGCCAGCAGCTTTCCTCCAGCGGGAGGGCATGAGCAGTTCTTC. Protein product: CASSFPPAGGHEQFF. The variable domain in full, with the rest retrieved from reference TRBV5-6 and TRBJ2-1, is DAGVTQSPTHLIKTRGQQVTLRCSPKSGHDTVSWYQQALGQGPQFIFQYYEEEERQRGNFPDRFSGHQFPNYSSELNVNALLLGDSALYLCASSFPPAGGHEQFFGPGTRLTVL.

The chain couples TRBV18 to TRBJ2-7; weak D call: TRBD1 (6 bases). Germline-derived CDR1 and CDR2 are KGHSH and LQKENI. The CDR3 is 13 amino acids. V was pared by 3 bases and J by 3 bases, with 9 bases between. The CDR3 sequence is CASSPQGGYEQYF. The CDR3 nucleotides read TGTGCCAGCTCACCCCAAGGGGGCTACGAGCAGTACTTC.

The chain carries TRBV7-2 and TRBJ2-2; 9 positions agree with TRBD1. Germline CDR1 is SGHTA and CDR2 is FQGNSA. CDR3 length: 15 residues. V shed 6 bases and J 6 bases; nucleotides not matched to a gene: 8. The CDR3 spells CASSWADRGAGELFF. CDR3 bases: TGTGCCAGCAGTTGGGCGGACAGGGGCGCCGGGGAGCTGTTTTTT. Complete variable domain (other parts from reference TRBV7-2 and TRBJ2-2): GAGVSQSPSNKVTEKGKDVELRCDPISGHTALYWYRQSLGQGLEFLIYFQGNSAPDKSGLPSDRFSAERTGGSVSTLTIQRTQQEDSAVYLCASSWADRGAGELFFGEGSRLTVL.

About this clone itself: One junction end disagrees with the germline gene, perhaps due to a read error. The rearrangement uses TRBV7-7 and TRBJ2-1; TRBD2 matches 7 bases. CDR3 length: 16 residues. In germline, CDR1 is SSHAT, CDR2 FNYEAQ (reference sequence). The CDR3 DNA is TGTGCTAGCAGCTTGGGGGTTGGCGGGAGTTACAATGAGCAGTTCTTC. Translated: CASSLGVGGSYNEQFF.

The genes are TRBV19 and TRBJ1-5; 9 bases align to TRBD1. The germline V gene has CDR1 LNHDA and CDR2 SQIVND (reference sequence). The CDR3 spans 14 residues. V was clipped by 7 bases and J by 4 bases; unmatched bases: 5. CDR3 sequence reads: CASTLGQGNQPQHF. In nucleotides, the CDR3 is TGTGCCAGTACCCTGGGACAGGGTAATCAGCCCCAGCATTTT.

The chain is built from TRBV7-2 and TRBJ2-7; 8 bases fit TRBD1. CDR1 and CDR2 from the germline V gene are SGHTA and FQGNSA. Trimming at V came to 5 bases and at J to 6 bases, leaving 12 bases not matched to a gene. The CDR3 is made up of 15 amino acids. DNA of the CDR3: TGTGCCAGCAGCCCACACCGAGGACAGGGAGGCGAGCAGTACTTC. Its protein is CASSPHRGQGGEQYF. The full variable domain, in which reference TRBV7-2 and TRBJ2-7 provide the parts outside the CDR3, is GAGVSQSPSNKVTEKGKDVELRCDPISGHTALYWYRQSLGQGLEFLIYFQGNSAPDKSGLPSDRFSAERTGGSVSTLTIQRTQQEDSAVYLCASSPHRGQGGEQYFGPGTRLTVT.

This CDR3 reads CASSGQASSHEQYF. The CDR3 DNA reads as TGCGCCAGCTCGGGACAGGCCAGCTCTCACGAGCAGTACTTC. The chain joins TRBV5-1 to TRBJ2-7; 8 nucleotides match TRBD1. After removal of 7 bases from V and 5 bases from J, the junction contained 11 bases not matched to a gene. Germline assignment: CDR1 SGHRS and CDR2 YFSETQ. The CDR3 runs 14 residues.

The chain links TRBV6-6 to TRBJ2-7; D might be TRBD1 (6 bases). Trimming removed 6 bases from V and 7 bases from J, with 16 bases in between. The CDR3 extends over 13 amino acids. The V gene's germline CDR1 is MNHNY and CDR2 SVGAGI (reference sequence). The CDR3 reads CASRDSAFKEQYF. The CDR3 coding sequence is TGTGCCAGCAGGGACAGCGCATTTAAGGAGCAGTACTTC.

The chain employs TRBV5-6 and TRBJ2-2; 10 bases align to TRBD2. The trim removed 0 bases at V and 1 base at J, leaving 3 bases unmatched. Germline-derived CDR1 and CDR2 are SGHDT and YYEEEE. The CDR3 extends over 17 amino acids. Written as DNA, the CDR3 is TGTGCCAGCAGCTTGGTCCGGACTAGCGGGAACACCGGGGAGCTGTTTTTT. Its protein product is CASSLVRTSGNTGELFF. The variable domain in full, completed from reference TRBV5-6 and TRBJ2-2, reads DAGVTQSPTHLIKTRGQQVTLRCSPKSGHDTVSWYQQALGQGPQFIFQYYEEEERQRGNFPDRFSGHQFPNYSSELNVNALLLGDSALYLCASSLVRTSGNTGELFFGEGSRLTVL.

This sequence joins TRBV5-4 and TRBJ2-1; TRBD2 matches at 13 bases. Losses at the gene ends were 4 bases for V and 10 bases for J; bases not matched to a gene: 5. CDR1 is SGHNT, CDR2 YYREEE, per germline (reference sequence). This CDR3 is built from 14 residues. This chain's CDR3 is CASSVPGLAGEQFF. In DNA form, the CDR3 reads TGTGCCAGCAGCGTACCGGGACTAGCGGGAGAGCAGTTCTTC.

V and J are TRBV5-1 and TRBJ1-3, with a weak D call TRBD1 (6 bases). The CDR3 has 15 residues. Trimming took 4 bases from V and 2 from J, leaving 13 bases between them. CDR1 is SGHRS, CDR2 YFSETQ, per germline. The CDR3 is CASSRDTPTGNTIYF. Here the CDR3 DNA reads TGCGCCAGCAGCCGGGACACACCGACTGGAAACACCATATATTTT.